This T cell receptor delta chain was recorded in a study of γδ T cells in repeated Plasmodium falciparum infection. Across the whole study: Donors were malaria-exposed Malian children or age- and gender-matched Australian children. Findings and caveats of the study: Compared with Australian children, Malian Vdelta2-negative repertoires seemed more clonal, less diverse, less shared.

TCRdb made new clone calls on the multiplex PCR reads using CATT. The sample contains 50,000 to 60,000 delta-chain clones, roughly 2% of which appear only once. Germline CDR1 is TVYSNPD and CDR2 is GDNSRS (reference sequence). The CDR3 loop spans 12 amino acids. This clone was seen at least ten times. Its antigen is not known. The amino acid sequence in TCRdb belongs to a much larger clone and departs from this DNA's translation at residue 10, likely a sequencing read error; the sequence shown is translated from the DNA. Gammadelta T cells were flow-sorted from PBMC into Vgamma9/Vdelta2+ and Vdelta2-negative populations for bulk analysis.

With the J gene uncalled, the V gene is TRDV3. This TCR came from a pool of human donors (malaria-infected and uninfected, not separated). Sequencing was carried out using gamma-delta T cells from blood. As DNA, the CDR3 is TGTGCCTTTATCTCCCTTTACCATGAACCCATCTTT. This gives the protein CAFISLYHEPIF.